One T cell receptor (beta chain) is described in this entry. The record originates from a study of blood T cell repertoires in COVID-19. Study details: Sources were T cells, B-cell-depleted T cells, or PBMCs; the material itself was cDNA or gDNA.

Germline lookup yields CDR1 MGHRA and CDR2 YSYEKL. V gave up 3 bases and J gave up 0 bases; unmatched junction bases: 8. This CDR3 comprises 17 residues. During active infection, Seattle patients enrolled and were then monitored through disease. Study processing details: Amplifying reference gene primers gave estimates of nucleated cell counts. Repertoires were generated with immunoSEQ multiplex PCR, while TCRdb's copy carries only in-frame clones and drops some. The DNA gave D and trimming, while V, J and clone size come from that table. The table has 95,000 to 120,000 clones, approximately 85% seen once.

What was sequenced was peripheral blood. The rearrangement links TRBV4-1 to TRBJ2-1; 7 positions agree with TRBD2. This sequence was found in a woman in her fifties or sixties with COVID-19, enrolled during active disease. The CDR3 reads CASSHDNLAVSYNEQFF. Here the CDR3 DNA reads TGCGCCAGCAGCCATGATAACCTAGCGGTCTCCTACAATGAGCAGTTCTTC.